This TCR beta chain was retrieved from a study of cytomegalovirus exposure and HLA in healthy donors. Study results and caveats: Published work reported that the classifier diagnosed cytomegalovirus status with high specificity and sensitivity. Altogether, 164 TCR beta chains were recorded as cytomegalovirus-associated.

Donors were drawn from the roughly 130-subject validation cohort, separate from the roughly 670-subject first cohort. The CDR3 is made up of 14 amino acids. V shed 5 bases, J shed 3 bases, and the junction held 2 bases outside the gene matches. CDR1 is SGHAT, CDR2 FQNNGV, per germline. This clone was detected only a few times. Its specificity is not known. Sequencing used immunoSEQ multiplex PCR; TCRdb keeps in-frame clones, though not all of them. The table records around 160,000 clones, 84% of them present only once. The sequence derives from a man aged 30-40 years in good health and CMV-seropositive. V gene TRBV11-2 combines with J gene TRBJ2-7; 12 bases are shared with TRBD2. Sequenced input: PBMCs. The CDR3 region is CASSRTSGNYEQYF. The DNA of the CDR3 is TGTGCCAGCAGCCGGACTAGCGGGAACTACGAGCAGTACTTC.